Each of the 25 T cell receptor beta chains below was sequenced from the same sample in a study of shared clonotypes between healthy human individuals. The method was immunoSEQ multiplex PCR; TCRdb's version includes in-frame clones alone and lacks a portion of them. This table has some 1.5 million clones, over 95% appearing once. Sequencing was performed on naive CD4+ T cells sorted from blood. Subset here: CD45RA+ positively selected. Every receptor here comes from a man younger than 45 in good health.

V usage is TRBV9 and J usage is TRBJ2-3; D is unclear. Trimming cost V 0 bases and J 4 bases, with 6 bases left between them. The germline CDR1 and CDR2 sequences are SGDLS and YYNGEE. This CDR3 comprises 13 residues. CDR3 in DNA: TGTGCCAGCAGCGTAGGGGCTCCAGATACGCAGTATTTT. Encoded protein: CASSVGAPDTQYF.

The chain is built from TRBV2 and TRBJ1-5; maybe TRBD1 (5 bases). This CDR3 region has 14 residues. The V end lost 4 bases, the J end lost 6 bases, and 13 bases lay between the germline ends. Germline loops: CDR1 SNHLY, CDR2 FYNNEI. The CDR3 region is CASSGERGAQPQHF. The CDR3 coding sequence is TGTGCCAGCAGTGGAGAAAGGGGAGCTCAGCCCCAGCATTTT.

The CDR3 reads CASSLSLLNTGELFF. Written as DNA, the CDR3 is TGTGCCAGCAGCTTGTCCCTCCTCAACACCGGGGAGCTGTTTTTT. V usage is TRBV7-2 and J usage is TRBJ2-2; D remains ambiguous. Between the trimmed V and J ends, which lost 3 bases and 2 bases, there was a span of 10 bases. This CDR3 comprises 15 residues. Germline V CDR1 and CDR2: SGHTA, FQGNSA.

The V call is TRBV7-2, the J call TRBJ2-7; 9 nucleotides line up with TRBD1. Germline V gene lookup returns CDR1 SGHTA and CDR2 FQGNSA. The CDR3 sequence is 17 residues long. Trimming at V came to 4 bases and at J to 3 bases, leaving 13 bases not matched to a gene. The CDR3 nucleotides are TGTGCCAGCAGCTACAAGACGCCGGGACAGGGCCACTACGAGCAGTACTTC. Its protein product is CASSYKTPGQGHYEQYF.

Note on this clone: Within the sample, other DNA sequences also encode this same CDR3. The rearrangement links TRBV30 to TRBJ1-5; TRBD1 might be the D (6 bases). The CDR3 spans 13 residues. V gave up 3 bases and J gave up 4 bases, with 10 bases separating them. CDR1 and CDR2 (germline): GTSNPN, SVGIG (reference sequence). CDR3 residues: CAWSLGGNQPQHF. The CDR3 DNA reads as TGTGCCTGGAGCTTAGGGGGGAATCAGCCCCAGCATTTT.

This clone appeared a single time. The chain combines TRBV28 with TRBJ2-4, with D perhaps matching TRBD2 (6 bases). V was clipped by 8 bases and J by 0 bases, with 14 bases between them. This CDR3 spans 15 amino acids. CDR1 and CDR2 (germline): MDHEN, SYDVKM. The CDR3 sequence: CASQSRGLAKNIQYF. The CDR3, as DNA: TGTGCCAGCCAGAGTAGGGGACTAGCCAAAAACATTCAGTACTTC.

The chain links TRBV5-4 to TRBJ2-3; D gene uncertain. Per germline, CDR1 SGHNT and CDR2 YYREEE (reference sequence). CDR3 size: 15 residues. Trimming shortened V by 4 bases and J by 6 bases, and 18 bases separated the two germline ends. The CDR3 bases are TGTGCCAGCAGCAGCAGGACCACAAACTTGGATACGCAGTATTTT. Translation: CASSSRTTNLDTQYF.

J is TRBJ2-7 and V is TRBV21-1. TRBV21-1 constitutes a pseudogene. The CDR3 extends over 21 amino acids. CDR3 sequence: CASSKMIGFRVCTGHSYEQYF. The DNA for the CDR3 is TGTGCCAGCAGCAAAATGATAGGGTTCAGAGTGTGCACGGGCCACTCCTACGAGCAGTACTTC.

This clone appeared a single time. J is TRBJ1-1 and V is TRBV14; D ambiguous. The CDR3 covers 16 residues. The germline gives CDR1 SGHDN, CDR2 FVKESK. Trimming took off 4 bases at V and 0 bases at J, with 15 bases between the two ends. The CDR3 region is CASSRLSALLNTEAFF. CDR3 bases: TGTGCCAGCAGCCGATTAAGCGCGCTTTTGAACACTGAAGCTTTCTTT.

The V gene is TRBV5-1, the J gene TRBJ1-2; 7 nucleotides agree with TRBD1. V shed 0 bases, J shed 5 bases, and the junction held 4 bases outside the gene matches. The CDR3 length is 14 residues. CDR1 SGHRS and CDR2 YFSETQ come from the germline V gene. The CDR3 here is CASSLAAGGYGYTF. CDR3 nucleotides: TGCGCCAGCAGCTTGGCCGCAGGGGGATATGGCTACACCTTC.

The CDR3 is CASLRTGARNTEAFF. In nucleotides, the CDR3 is TGCGCCAGCCTACGGACAGGGGCCCGGAACACTGAAGCTTTCTTT. This sequence joins TRBV10-2 and TRBJ1-1; 9 nucleotides agree with TRBD1. The CDR3 totals 15 residues. J gave up 1 base and V 8 bases, and 8 bases lay outside the gene matches. Germline-derived CDR1 and CDR2 are WSHSY and SAAADI.

The V and J genes are TRBV28 and TRBJ2-5; D is perhaps TRBD2 (5 bases). This CDR3 region has 12 residues. The V gene's germline CDR1 is MDHEN and CDR2 SYDVKM. V shed 4 bases and J shed 4 bases, with 7 bases lying between them. CDR3 region: CASSSRVETQYF. Written as DNA, the CDR3 is TGTGCCAGCAGTTCGAGGGTAGAGACCCAGTACTTC.

This clone showed up just once. The chain employs TRBV27 and TRBJ1-2; TRBD1 is a possible D gene (5 bases). The germline CDR1 and CDR2 sequences are MNHEY and SMNVEV (reference sequence). Trimming took off 3 bases at V and 8 bases at J, with 10 bases between the two ends. This CDR3 contains 12 residues. The CDR3 region is CASSFAGNGYTF. The CDR3 DNA reads as TGTGCCAGCAGTTTCGCAGGGAACGGCTACACCTTC.

J is TRBJ2-7 and V is TRBV7-8; D unclear. V was shortened by 7 bases and J by 0 bases, with 10 bases between the two germline ends. The germline CDR1 and CDR2 sequences are SGHVS and FQNEAQ. The CDR3 consists of 13 residues. The DNA of the CDR3 is TGTGCCAGCACCGGGCCCCGCTCCTACGAGCAGTACTTC. Amino acids: CASTGPRSYEQYF.

CDR3 loop: CASSQEMSQPQHF. The CDR3 coding sequence is TGCGCCAGCAGCCAAGAAATGAGTCAGCCCCAGCATTTT. V and J are TRBV4-1 and TRBJ1-5; D gene uncertain. CDR3 size: 13 residues. Germline values: CDR1 MGHRA, CDR2 YSYEKL. The V and J ends lost 0 bases and 6 bases respectively, with 6 bases between them.

J is TRBJ2-7 and V is TRBV5-1; 9 bases fit TRBD2. J gave up 3 bases and V 1 base, and 8 bases lay outside the gene matches. The CDR3 loop spans 16 amino acids. The germline V gene encodes CDR1 SGHRS and CDR2 YFSETQ. CDR3 sequence (DNA): TGCGCCAGCAGCTTGCTATTTAGCGGGGGTGACTACGAGCAGTACTTC. Translation: CASSLLFSGGDYEQYF.

The chain recombines TRBV10-1 with TRBJ2-3; 7 bases line up with TRBD1. CDR3 size: 15 residues. Losses at the gene ends were 4 bases for V and 1 base for J; bases not matched to a gene: 5. CDR1 is WNHNN and CDR2 is SYGVQD in the germline V gene (reference sequence). DNA for the CDR3: TGCGCCAGCAGTGGGCGACAGGGCGGCACAGATACGCAGTATTTT. This encodes CASSGRQGGTDTQYF.

Here the CDR3 reads CASSEAPTGVAAQETQYF. DNA of the CDR3: TGTGCCAGCAGTGAAGCGCCTACAGGGGTGGCTGCCCAAGAGACCCAGTACTTC. V and J are TRBV6-1 and TRBJ2-5; 7 bases agree with TRBD1. V lost 0 bases, J lost 1 base, and 11 bases stayed unmatched. Germline V CDR1 and CDR2: MNHNS, SASEGT. The CDR3 totals 18 residues.

The rearrangement links TRBV5-1 to TRBJ2-1, with D possibly matching TRBD2 (5 bases). CDR3 length equals 14 residues. The germline V gene has CDR1 SGHRS and CDR2 YFSETQ. V lost 4 bases and J lost 6, with 14 bases in between. The CDR3 is CASSLYLEGNEQFF. CDR3 in DNA: TGCGCCAGCAGCCTATACTTAGAGGGCAATGAGCAGTTCTTC.

The chain employs TRBV7-9 and TRBJ2-7; unclear D gene. Germline loops: CDR1 SEHNR, CDR2 FQNEAQ (reference sequence). Between the trimmed V and J ends, which lost 2 bases and 2 bases, there was a span of 7 bases. This CDR3 comprises 13 residues. The CDR3 DNA is TGTGCCAGCAGCTTATTACTACCCTACGAGCAGTACTTC. Translating gives CASSLLLPYEQYF.

The chain is built from TRBV7-9 and TRBJ1-1; perhaps TRBD1 as D (6 bases). CDR1 is SEHNR and CDR2 is FQNEAQ in the germline V gene (reference sequence). This CDR3 has 17 residues. Trimming pared 5 bases from V and 1 base from J, leaving 20 bases between. The CDR3 nucleotides read TGTGCCAGCAGCCCGTGGGGGGGCGCGGTTGGGAACACTGAAGCTTTCTTT. Its translation is CASSPWGGAVGNTEAFF.

This chain links TRBV28 with TRBJ1-1, with a weak D call TRBD1 (6 bases). Germline V gene lookup returns CDR1 MDHEN and CDR2 SYDVKM. V shed 6 bases and J shed 6 bases, with 14 bases lying between them. This CDR3 spans 13 amino acids. CDR3 residues: CASSGTGWSEAFF. In DNA form, the CDR3 reads TGTGCCAGCAGCGGAACAGGGTGGTCTGAAGCTTTCTTT.

This rearrangement joins TRBV19 to TRBJ2-2; D not resolved. Germline V CDR1 and CDR2: LNHDA, SQIVND (reference sequence). V lost 3 bases and J lost 0, with 8 bases in between. The CDR3 totals 15 residues. CDR3 sequence reads: CASSIAGANTGELFF. The CDR3 bases are TGTGCCAGTAGTATCGCAGGCGCGAACACCGGGGAGCTGTTTTTT.

In this sample, this clone turned up once. V gene TRBV28 combines with J gene TRBJ2-1; D is ambiguous. In germline, CDR1 is MDHEN, CDR2 SYDVKM. The length of the CDR3 is 17 residues. V was trimmed by 6 bases and J by 0 bases, leaving 18 bases between them. The CDR3 coding sequence is TGTGCCAGCAGCTCGCCTTGGAGTGGGGTCTCCTACAATGAGCAGTTCTTC. Its translation is CASSSPWSGVSYNEQFF.

J is TRBJ2-7 and V is TRBV5-8; TRBD2 matches at 14 bases. V dropped 4 bases and J dropped 12; count of bases not matched to a gene: 12. The germline V gene has CDR1 SGHTS and CDR2 YDEGEE. This CDR3 comprises 15 residues. The CDR3, as DNA: TGTGCCAGCAGCCTGGCACCGGGACTAGCGGGAGTCCCGTACTTC. Its protein product is CASSLAPGLAGVPYF.